This TCR beta chain was captured by sequencing in a study of control samples from healthy donors and cancer patients. Using immunoSEQ multiplex PCR, the repertoire was profiled, and TCRdb retains in-frame clones only, with some absent. Among roughly 95,000 clones listed, roughly 92% were seen once. The CDR3 has 15 residues. Per germline, CDR1 SGHTS and CDR2 YDEGEE. Between the trimmed V and J ends, which lost 4 bases and 4 bases, there was a span of 15 bases. The chain recombines TRBV5-8 with TRBJ1-5; D call uncertain. This receptor was identified in a human donor in good health. The donor label of this sample is uncertain. Sequencing was done on a sample of blood. The CDR3 here is CASSVRGWGNQPQHF. The CDR3 DNA follows: TGTGCCAGCAGCGTGCGGGGTTGGGGAAATCAGCCCCAGCATTTT. Combining the CDR3 with reference TRBV5-8 and TRBJ1-5 gives the whole variable domain EAGVTQSPTHLIKTRGQQATLRCSPISGHTSVYWYQQALGLGLQFLLWYDEGEERNRGNFPPRFSGRQFPNYSSELNVNALELEDSALYLCASSVRGWGNQPQHFGDGTRLSIL.